Listed below are T cell receptor beta chains from one sample, sequenced in a study of blood T cell repertoires in COVID-19. Clones were read by immunoSEQ multiplex PCR, and TCRdb kept only the in-frame ones, dropping some. This table has more than 300,000 clones, 85% to 90% appearing once. Sequenced: PBMCs or T cells enriched from blood (not recorded which). The source of these receptors is a woman between 18 and 30 years old who had recovered from COVID-19. The CDR3 runs from the conserved cysteine through the conserved F or W. Fields, in order: J gene, V gene, D gene, clone size, CDR3 protein, CDR3 DNA. The D gene is left open where the match is weak. Rows may omit the clone size; those that give it use once, few, many or a size class.

j_gene: TRBJ1-2; v_gene: TRBV5-1; d_gene: .; abundance: .; CDR3aa: CASSSPDGLNYGYTF; CDR3nt: TGCGCCAGCAGCTCCCCGGACGGACTCAACTATGGCTACACCTTC
j_gene: TRBJ2-5; v_gene: TRBV6-2/TRBV6-3; d_gene: TRBD2; abundance: .; CDR3aa: CASSPRSGDFETQYF; CDR3nt: TGTGCCAGCAGCCCCCGTAGCGGGGATTTTGAGACCCAGTACTTC
j_gene: TRBJ1-1; v_gene: TRBV11-2; d_gene: .; abundance: .; CDR3aa: CASSRRSSNTEAFF; CDR3nt: TGTGCCAGCAGCCGGAGGTCCTCCAACACTGAAGCTTTCTTT
j_gene: TRBJ1-3; v_gene: TRBV5-6; d_gene: .; abundance: .; CDR3aa: CASSQGENTIYF; CDR3nt: TGTGCCAGCAGCCAAGGAGAAAACACCATATATTTT
j_gene: TRBJ1-6; v_gene: TRBV7-2; d_gene: TRBD1; abundance: .; CDR3aa: CASSFGSGGNSPLHF; CDR3nt: TGTGCCAGCAGCTTTGGGTCAGGGGGCAATTCACCCCTCCACTTT
j_gene: TRBJ1-4; v_gene: TRBV11-2; d_gene: .; abundance: .; CDR3aa: CASSVGGYPSANEKLFF; CDR3nt: TGTGCCAGCAGTGTGGGGGGGTACCCGTCGGCTAATGAAAAACTGTTTTTT
j_gene: TRBJ1-5; v_gene: TRBV30; d_gene: .; abundance: .; CDR3aa: CAWSVMPGSNQPQHF; CDR3nt: TGTGCCTGGAGTGTAATGCCAGGGTCGAATCAGCCCCAGCATTTT
j_gene: TRBJ1-3; v_gene: TRBV7-9; d_gene: .; abundance: .; CDR3aa: CASSLAYYGNTIYF; CDR3nt: TGTGCCAGCAGCTTAGCCTATTACGGAAACACCATATATTTT
j_gene: TRBJ2-1; v_gene: TRBV14; d_gene: .; abundance: .; CDR3aa: CASSQDSYNEQFF; CDR3nt: TGTGCCAGCAGCCAGGACAGTTACAATGAGCAGTTCTTC
j_gene: TRBJ1-5; v_gene: TRBV5-5; d_gene: TRBD1; abundance: .; CDR3aa: CASSPDRVNQPQHF; CDR3nt: TGTGCCAGCAGCCCGGACAGGGTCAATCAGCCCCAGCATTTT
j_gene: TRBJ2-3; v_gene: TRBV4-1; d_gene: TRBD2; abundance: few; CDR3aa: CASSQDWGGRTDTQYF; CDR3nt: TGCGCCAGCAGCCAAGATTGGGGGGGTCGCACAGATACGCAGTATTTT
j_gene: TRBJ1-6; v_gene: TRBV28; d_gene: TRBD1; abundance: .; CDR3aa: CASRTGTGVSGSPLHF; CDR3nt: TGTGCCAGCAGGACGGGGACAGGAGTGAGCGGGTCACCCCTCCACTTT
j_gene: TRBJ1-2; v_gene: TRBV18; d_gene: TRBD1; abundance: .; CDR3aa: CASSQWDRGFANYGYTF; CDR3nt: TGTGCCAGCTCACAGTGGGACAGGGGATTCGCTAACTATGGCTACACCTTC
j_gene: TRBJ2-1; v_gene: TRBV15; d_gene: TRBD1; abundance: .; CDR3aa: CATSSPHRGNNEQFF; CDR3nt: TGTGCCACCAGCAGTCCCCACAGGGGGAACAATGAGCAGTTCTTC
j_gene: TRBJ1-1; v_gene: TRBV4-1; d_gene: TRBD1; abundance: .; CDR3aa: CASSQVETGSFFTEAFF; CDR3nt: TGCGCCAGCAGCCAAGTGGAGACAGGGAGTTTCTTTACTGAAGCTTTCTTT
j_gene: TRBJ1-2; v_gene: TRBV2; d_gene: .; abundance: .; CDR3aa: CASSESPYGYTF; CDR3nt: TGTGCCAGCAGTGAGAGTCCCTATGGCTACACCTTC
j_gene: TRBJ1-1; v_gene: TRBV19; d_gene: TRBD1; abundance: .; CDR3aa: CASIRAGGETEAFF; CDR3nt: TGTGCCAGTATAAGGGCAGGGGGCGAGACTGAAGCTTTCTTT
j_gene: TRBJ2-3; v_gene: TRBV7-2; d_gene: .; abundance: .; CDR3aa: CASSPRLDTQYF; CDR3nt: TGTGCCAGCAGCCCCCGTTTGGATACGCAGTATTTT
j_gene: TRBJ1-3; v_gene: TRBV18; d_gene: .; abundance: .; CDR3aa: CASSPPSISFAGNTIYF; CDR3nt: TGTGCCAGCTCACCACCTTCGATTAGTTTCGCCGGAAACACCATATATTTT
j_gene: TRBJ2-3; v_gene: TRBV3-1/TRBV3-2; d_gene: .; abundance: .; CDR3aa: CASSPEGTTDTDTQYF; CDR3nt: TGTGCCAGCAGCCCAGAAGGGACAACCGACACAGATACGCAGTATTTT
j_gene: TRBJ1-5; v_gene: TRBV19; d_gene: TRBD1; abundance: .; CDR3aa: CASNRGPSSNQPQHF; CDR3nt: TGTGCCAGTAACAGGGGACCCAGTAGCAATCAGCCCCAGCATTTT
j_gene: TRBJ1-1; v_gene: TRBV4-2; d_gene: .; abundance: few; CDR3aa: CASSQDAGGPMNTEAFF; CDR3nt: TGTGCCAGCAGCCAAGATGCCGGGGGGCCGATGAACACTGAAGCTTTCTTT
j_gene: TRBJ1-6; v_gene: TRBV16; d_gene: .; abundance: .; CDR3aa: CASSPGGDRSPLHF; CDR3nt: TGTGCCAGCAGCCCTGGGGGGGATCGTTCACCCCTCCACTTT
j_gene: TRBJ1-6; v_gene: TRBV4-1; d_gene: .; abundance: .; CDR3aa: CASSQVAGGSYNSPLHF; CDR3nt: TGCGCCAGCAGCCAAGTGGCCGGGGGCTCCTATAATTCACCCCTCCACTTT
j_gene: TRBJ2-1; v_gene: TRBV27; d_gene: TRBD2; abundance: .; CDR3aa: CASSHGTSGGYNEQFF; CDR3nt: TGTGCCAGCAGTCACGGGACTAGCGGGGGGTACAATGAGCAGTTCTTC
j_gene: TRBJ1-5; v_gene: TRBV9; d_gene: TRBD1; abundance: few; CDR3aa: CASSVGDRDNQPQHF; CDR3nt: TGTGCCAGCAGCGTAGGGGACAGGGACAATCAGCCCCAGCATTTT
j_gene: TRBJ1-5; v_gene: TRBV20-1; d_gene: TRBD1; abundance: .; CDR3aa: CSASLWDRVISNQPQHF; CDR3nt: TGCAGTGCTAGTCTTTGGGACAGGGTTATAAGCAATCAGCCCCAGCATTTT
j_gene: TRBJ1-2; v_gene: TRBV5-5; d_gene: TRBD1; abundance: .; CDR3aa: CASSLVGTGDGYTF; CDR3nt: TGTGCCAGCAGCTTGGTGGGGACAGGGGATGGCTACACCTTC
j_gene: TRBJ1-2; v_gene: TRBV6-1; d_gene: TRBD1; abundance: few; CDR3aa: CASSEIYGTGSPYGYTF; CDR3nt: TGTGCCAGCAGTGAAATCTACGGGACAGGGAGCCCCTATGGCTACACCTTC
j_gene: TRBJ2-3; v_gene: TRBV5-6; d_gene: TRBD2; abundance: .; CDR3aa: CASSLALTSGGASDTQYF; CDR3nt: TGTGCCAGCAGCTTGGCTTTAACTAGCGGGGGGGCTTCAGATACGCAGTATTTT
j_gene: TRBJ2-7; v_gene: TRBV5-4; d_gene: .; abundance: .; CDR3aa: CASSYPGSTYEQYF; CDR3nt: TGTGCCAGCAGCTACCCAGGATCCACCTACGAGCAGTACTTC
j_gene: TRBJ1-1; v_gene: TRBV5-4; d_gene: .; abundance: many; CDR3aa: CASSFGQAGEAFF; CDR3nt: TGTGCCAGCAGCTTCGGCCAGGCAGGGGAAGCTTTCTTT
j_gene: TRBJ1-1; v_gene: TRBV12-3/TRBV12-4; d_gene: .; abundance: .; CDR3aa: CASSSLGARAFF; CDR3nt: TGTGCCAGCAGTTCGTTGGGGGCTAGAGCTTTCTTT
j_gene: TRBJ2-2; v_gene: TRBV5-1; d_gene: .; abundance: .; CDR3aa: CASSRQTNTGELFF; CDR3nt: TGCGCCAGCAGCCGACAGACGAACACCGGGGAGCTGTTTTTT
j_gene: TRBJ2-3; v_gene: TRBV18; d_gene: .; abundance: .; CDR3aa: CASSPPIQSRDTQYF; CDR3nt: TGTGCCAGCTCACCACCGATCCAGTCCCGTGATACGCAGTATTTT
j_gene: TRBJ1-5; v_gene: TRBV4-1; d_gene: TRBD1; abundance: .; CDR3aa: CASSQPTGAGQPQHF; CDR3nt: TGCGCCAGCAGCCAGCCGACAGGGGCAGGCCAGCCCCAGCATTTT
j_gene: TRBJ1-1; v_gene: TRBV12-3/TRBV12-4; d_gene: TRBD1; abundance: .; CDR3aa: CASSFGQVVAAFF; CDR3nt: TGTGCCAGCTCCTTCGGACAGGTAGTAGCAGCTTTCTTT
j_gene: TRBJ1-1; v_gene: TRBV21-1; d_gene: .; abundance: .; CDR3aa: CASSTQLRFNTEAFF; CDR3nt: TGTGCCAGCAGCACCCAACTGCGCTTTAACACTGAAGCTTTCTTT
j_gene: TRBJ1-1; v_gene: TRBV19; d_gene: TRBD1; abundance: .; CDR3aa: CASSETGEGTEAFF; CDR3nt: TGTGCCAGTAGTGAGACAGGGGAAGGCACTGAAGCTTTCTTT
j_gene: TRBJ1-1; v_gene: TRBV19; d_gene: .; abundance: .; CDR3aa: CASSPRGNTEAFF; CDR3nt: TGTGCCAGTAGTCCTCGGGGGAATACTGAAGCTTTCTTT
j_gene: TRBJ2-7; v_gene: TRBV7-2; d_gene: TRBD1; abundance: .; CDR3aa: CASSLGTGRYEQYF; CDR3nt: TGTGCCAGCAGCTTAGGGACAGGCCGCTACGAGCAGTACTTC
j_gene: TRBJ2-1; v_gene: TRBV3-1/TRBV3-2; d_gene: .; abundance: .; CDR3aa: CASSQVFEEWWTNYNEQFF; CDR3nt: TGTGCCAGCAGCCAAGTTTTCGAGGAATGGTGGACAAATTACAATGAGCAGTTCTTC
j_gene: TRBJ1-3; v_gene: TRBV19; d_gene: .; abundance: .; CDR3aa: CASSIRVLQAGNTIYF; CDR3nt: TGTGCCAGTAGTATCAGAGTCCTCCAGGCTGGAAACACCATATATTTT
j_gene: TRBJ2-7; v_gene: TRBV19; d_gene: .; abundance: .; CDR3aa: CASSPRGRGASYEQYF; CDR3nt: TGTGCCAGTAGTCCCAGAGGCAGGGGAGCCTCCTACGAGCAGTACTTC